The next 21 T cell receptor beta chains were all read from a single sample in a study of OX40 agonist ivuxolimab in advanced cancers. Repertoires were generated with immunoSEQ multiplex PCR, while TCRdb's copy carries only in-frame clones and drops some. The sample lists around 64,000 clones, roughly 83% occurring once. The material sequenced was CD4+ or CD8+ T cells sorted from blood, taken in a trial of the OX40 agonist ivuxolimab. These receptors were obtained from an adult with an advanced solid tumor such as melanoma, head and neck, liver or kidney cancer.

This clone was observed once. V is TRBV9 and J is TRBJ2-1, with 11 bases aligning to TRBD2. The CDR3 is 18 residues long. The V and J ends lost 0 bases and 0 bases, in that order; junction bases with no gene match: 5. CDR1 is SGDLS, CDR2 YYNGEE, per germline. DNA for the CDR3: TGTGCCAGCAGCGTAGGACTAGCGGGATTTGGCTCCTACAATGAGCAGTTCTTC. Residues: CASSVGLAGFGSYNEQFF.

This rearrangement joins TRBV2 to TRBJ2-1; 10 bases map to TRBD2. After removal of 1 base from V and 5 bases from J, the junction contained 5 bases not matched to a gene. The CDR3 runs 16 residues. The germline gives CDR1 SNHLY, CDR2 FYNNEI. CDR3 in amino acids: CASSEGSGRADNEQFF. In DNA form, the CDR3 reads TGTGCCAGCAGTGAAGGAAGCGGGAGGGCCGACAATGAGCAGTTCTTC.

The genes are TRBV25-1 and TRBJ2-6, with a possible D match to TRBD2 (7 bases). The CDR3 length is 16 residues. V lost 5 bases to trimming and J lost 4 bases, with 15 bases between them. Germline lookup yields CDR1 MGHDK and CDR2 SYGVNS. For the CDR3, the DNA is TGTGCCAGCAGTCCCTTGGGGGGGCCAGGGGCCAACGTCCTGACTTTC. It is translated as CASSPLGGPGANVLTF.

The chain employs TRBV30 and TRBJ2-7; TRBD2 matches at 8 bases. The length of the CDR3 is 14 residues. J lost 6 bases, V lost 1 base, and 8 bases had no gene match. Germline values: CDR1 GTSNPN, CDR2 SVGIG (reference sequence). CDR3 sequence (DNA): TGTGCCTGGAGTGACTACGGGAGGGGGTCCGAGCAGTACTTC. Translation gives CAWSDYGRGSEQYF.

This clone was seen a single time. The chain joins TRBV19 to TRBJ2-4; D might be TRBD2 (6 bases). Germline values: CDR1 LNHDA, CDR2 SQIVND (reference sequence). The CDR3 length is 17 residues. Trimming removed 3 bases from V and 2 bases from J, with 17 bases in between. CDR3 protein: CASSMGGSPRSKNIQYF. DNA for the CDR3: TGTGCCAGTAGTATGGGGGGAAGCCCCCGTTCCAAAAACATTCAGTACTTC.

The CDR3 sequence is CASSPLRDHGELFF. The CDR3 DNA is TGTGCCAGCAGCCCCCTAAGGGATCACGGGGAGCTGTTTTTT. The V gene is TRBV4-2, the J gene TRBJ2-2, with D uncertain. The CDR3 has 14 residues. The V gene lost 4 bases and the J gene lost 7 bases, with 13 bases spanning the gap. Germline V gene sequence: CDR1 LGHNA, CDR2 YNFKEQ.

The genes are TRBV19 and TRBJ2-7; TRBD1 or TRBD2 may be the D gene (5 bases each). V shed 0 bases and J shed 4 bases, with 7 bases lying between them. CDR1 and CDR2 from the germline V gene are LNHDA and SQIVND (reference sequence). This CDR3 region has 13 residues. CDR3 in amino acids: CASSIDGGYEQYF. CDR3 nucleotides: TGTGCCAGTAGTATAGATGGGGGTTACGAGCAGTACTTC.

This clone was recorded once. The J gene is TRBJ1-5, the V gene TRBV7-2; D unresolved. Germline V gene data show CDR1 as SGHTA and CDR2 as FQGNSA. CDR3 length equals 14 residues. The ends were cut back, 0 bases at V and 9 bases at J, with 12 bases in the middle. CDR3 protein: CASSLAAIKGPQHF. The CDR3 DNA sequence: TGTGCCAGCAGCTTAGCGGCCATCAAGGGGCCCCAGCATTTT.

The V and J genes are TRBV6-5 and TRBJ1-2; 9 bases fit TRBD1. The V segment lost 2 bases and the J segment 5 bases; nucleotides outside the gene matches: 9. CDR3 size: 16 residues. CDR1 and CDR2 (germline): MNHEY, SVGAGI. CDR3 region: CASSYITGTGWYGYTF. Written as DNA, the CDR3 is TGTGCCAGCAGTTACATAACCGGGACAGGGTGGTATGGCTACACCTTC.

The chain links TRBV4-2 to TRBJ2-4; D may be TRBD2 (6 bases). Germline assignment: CDR1 LGHNA and CDR2 YNFKEQ. The CDR3 covers 15 residues. The V and J ends lost 0 bases and 7 bases respectively, with 13 bases between them. The CDR3 sequence is CASSQDAGSNNIQYF. The CDR3 DNA sequence: TGTGCCAGCAGCCAAGACGCCGGGAGTAACAACATTCAGTACTTC.

The CDR3 is CASSQEVGGSPYNEQFF. CDR3 in DNA: TGCGCCAGCAGCCAAGAAGTAGGGGGGAGTCCCTACAATGAGCAGTTCTTC. The chain couples TRBV4-3 to TRBJ2-1; the D call may be TRBD1 or TRBD2 (6 bases each). The CDR3 runs to 17 residues. Deletions cut 0 bases from V and 2 bases from J, with 14 bases between. Germline CDR1 reads LGHNA; CDR2 reads YSLEER.

The gene calls are TRBV29-1 and TRBJ2-7; TRBD1 matches 8 bases. Germline values: CDR1 SQVTM, CDR2 ANQGSEA. This CDR3 comprises 13 residues. The J segment lost 3 bases and the V segment lost 4 bases, leaving 5 bases of the junction unmatched. The CDR3 DNA sequence: TGCAGCGTTGTCGGACAGGGTTTCTACGAGCAGTACTTC. It codes for CSVVGQGFYEQYF.

The J gene is TRBJ1-6, the V gene TRBV25-1, with unresolved D. V lost 5 bases and J lost 8, with 13 bases in between. This CDR3 is 14 amino acids long. Germline-derived CDR1 and CDR2 are MGHDK and SYGVNS. The CDR3: CASSPYVIDSPLHF. Here the CDR3 DNA reads TGTGCCAGCAGTCCTTATGTCATAGATTCACCCCTCCACTTT.

The chain is built from TRBV29-1 and TRBJ2-1, with 8 bases fitting TRBD2. This CDR3 is built from 12 residues. Germline loops: CDR1 SQVTM, CDR2 ANQGSEA. J was trimmed by 7 bases and V by 8 bases; bases with no gene match: 7. CDR3 coding DNA: TGCAGCAGTCGGGGGGGAAGTAATGAGCAGTTCTTC. Translated, it gives CSSRGGSNEQFF.

V usage is TRBV14 and J usage is TRBJ2-5; D uncertain. The J call is in doubt because the DNA end fits TRBJ2-7 better. The CDR3 is 15 amino acids. Looked up from germline, CDR1 is SGHDN and CDR2 is FVKESK. The CDR3 DNA reads TGTGCCAGCAGCCCGGGCGGAGCCTTCCCCTACGAGCAGTACTTC. This translates into CASSPGGAFPYEQYF.

A note on this clone: Mismatch with germline at one junction end may stem from a read error. The chain has TRBV11-3 and TRBJ1-2; D perhaps matches TRBD1 (6 bases). This CDR3 is built from 14 residues. In germline, CDR1 is SGHNT, CDR2 YENEEA. CDR3 protein: CASSLQGKDYGYTF. CDR3 in DNA: TGTGCCAGCAGCTTACAGGGGAAGGACTACGGCTACACCTTC.

The rearrangement joins TRBV6-5 to TRBJ2-2; 8 nucleotides agree with TRBD1. Looked up from germline, CDR1 is MNHEY and CDR2 is SVGAGI. The CDR3 extends over 16 amino acids. V dropped 3 bases and J dropped 2; count of bases not matched to a gene: 5. CDR3 region: CASSYGQGVNTGELFF. The CDR3 nucleotides are TGTGCCAGCAGTTATGGACAGGGCGTAAACACCGGGGAGCTGTTTTTT.

The chain links TRBV6-5 to TRBJ1-1; a possible D gene is TRBD1 (5 bases). From germline, CDR1 is MNHEY and CDR2 SVGAGI. Trimming pared 6 bases from V and 8 bases from J, leaving 16 bases between. The CDR3 runs 13 residues. CDR3 residues: CASSLGTAKEAFF. As DNA, the CDR3 is TGTGCCAGCAGCCTCGGGACGGCTAAGGAAGCTTTCTTT.

The V gene is TRBV15, the J gene TRBJ1-1; D is possibly TRBD1 (5 bases). Trimming left V 0 bases short and J 3 bases short, with 11 bases between. Germline V gene lookup returns CDR1 LNHNV and CDR2 YYDKDF (reference sequence). The CDR3 totals 15 residues. CDR3 loop: CATSRDWTWDTEAFF. Here the CDR3 DNA reads TGTGCCACCAGCAGAGATTGGACATGGGACACTGAAGCTTTCTTT.

The chain recombines TRBV18 with TRBJ2-7; D may be TRBD1 (5 bases). V was cut by 5 bases and J by 5 bases, with 16 bases left in between. The CDR3 contains 14 residues. Germline V CDR1 and CDR2: KGHSH, LQKENI. The CDR3 loop is CASSEAGQSDEQYF. CDR3 coding DNA: TGTGCCAGCTCAGAGGCAGGGCAGTCCGACGAGCAGTACTTC.

This chain uses TRBV28 with TRBJ2-7; 7 bases are shared with TRBD2. CDR1 is MDHEN and CDR2 is SYDVKM in the germline V gene. The CDR3 totals 15 residues. Losses at the gene ends were 5 bases for V and 0 bases for J; bases not matched to a gene: 7. The CDR3 DNA is TGTGCCAGCAGTCCGGCGGGGGAAGGCTCCTACGAGCAGTACTTC. It yields the protein CASSPAGEGSYEQYF. The full variable domain, rest sourced from reference TRBV28 and TRBJ2-7, is DVKVTQSSRYLVKRTGEKVFLECVQDMDHENMFWYRQDPGLGLRLIYFSYDVKMKEKGDIPEGYSVSREKKERFSLILESASTNQTSMYLCASSPAGEGSYEQYFGPGTRLTVT.